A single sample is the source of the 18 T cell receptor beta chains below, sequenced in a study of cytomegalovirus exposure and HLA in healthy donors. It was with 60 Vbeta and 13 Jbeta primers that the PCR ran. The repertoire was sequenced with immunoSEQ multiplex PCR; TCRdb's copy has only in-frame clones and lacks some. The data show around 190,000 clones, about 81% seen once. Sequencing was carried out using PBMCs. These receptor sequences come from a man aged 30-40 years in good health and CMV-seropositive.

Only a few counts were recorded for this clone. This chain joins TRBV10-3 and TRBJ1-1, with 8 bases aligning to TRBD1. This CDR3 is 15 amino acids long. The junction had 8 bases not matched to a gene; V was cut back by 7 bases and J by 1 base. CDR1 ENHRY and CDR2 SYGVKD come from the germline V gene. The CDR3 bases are TGTGCCATCACTTCTGTGGGGACAGGGAACACTGAAGCTTTCTTT. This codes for CAITSVGTGNTEAFF.

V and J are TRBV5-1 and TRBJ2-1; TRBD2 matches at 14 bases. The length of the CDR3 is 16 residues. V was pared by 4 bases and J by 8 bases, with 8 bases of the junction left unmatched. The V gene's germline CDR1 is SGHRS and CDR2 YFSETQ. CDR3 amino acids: CASSLTTSGGAYEQFF. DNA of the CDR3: TGCGCCAGCAGCCTCACGACTAGCGGGGGGGCCTATGAGCAGTTCTTC.

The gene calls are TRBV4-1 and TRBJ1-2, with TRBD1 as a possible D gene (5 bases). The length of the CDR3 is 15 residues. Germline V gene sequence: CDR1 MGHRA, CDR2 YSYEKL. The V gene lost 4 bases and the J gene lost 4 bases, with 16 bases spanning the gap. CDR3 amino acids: CASSPLGLGGYGYTF. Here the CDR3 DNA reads TGCGCCAGCAGCCCCCTAGGCCTCGGGGGCTATGGCTACACCTTC.

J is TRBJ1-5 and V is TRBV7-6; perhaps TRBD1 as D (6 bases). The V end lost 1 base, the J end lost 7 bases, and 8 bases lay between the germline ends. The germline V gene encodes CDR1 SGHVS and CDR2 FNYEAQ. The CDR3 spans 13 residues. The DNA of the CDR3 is TGTGCCAGCAGCTTAGACAGGGACCAGCCCCAGCATTTT. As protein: CASSLDRDQPQHF. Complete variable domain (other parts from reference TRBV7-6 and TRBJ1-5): GAGVSQSPRYKVTKRGQDVALRCDPISGHVSLYWYRQALGQGPEFLTYFNYEAQQDKSGLPNDRFSAERPEGSISTLTIQRTEQRDSAMYRCASSLDRDQPQHFGDGTRLSIL.

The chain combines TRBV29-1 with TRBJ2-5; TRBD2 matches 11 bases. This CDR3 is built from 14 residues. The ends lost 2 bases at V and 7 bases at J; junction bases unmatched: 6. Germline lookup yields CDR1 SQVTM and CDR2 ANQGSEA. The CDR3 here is CSVELAGGRGTQYF. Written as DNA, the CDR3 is TGCAGCGTTGAACTAGCGGGAGGTCGGGGGACCCAGTACTTC. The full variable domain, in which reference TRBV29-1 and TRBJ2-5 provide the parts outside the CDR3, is SAVISQKPSRDICQRGTSLTIQCQVDSQVTMMFWYRQQPGQSLTLIATANQGSEATYESGFVIDKFPISRPNLTFSTLTVSNMSPEDSSIYLCSVELAGGRGTQYFGPGTRLLVL.

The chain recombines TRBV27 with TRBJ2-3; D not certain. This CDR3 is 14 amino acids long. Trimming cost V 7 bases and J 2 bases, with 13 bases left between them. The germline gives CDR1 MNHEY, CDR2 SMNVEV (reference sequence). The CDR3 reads CASMRPPNTDTQYF. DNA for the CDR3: TGTGCCAGCATGCGTCCCCCCAACACAGATACGCAGTATTTT.

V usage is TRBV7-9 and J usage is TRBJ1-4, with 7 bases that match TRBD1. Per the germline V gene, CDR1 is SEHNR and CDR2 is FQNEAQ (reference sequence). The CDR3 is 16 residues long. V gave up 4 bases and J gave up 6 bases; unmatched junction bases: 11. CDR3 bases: TGTGCCAGCAGCTCGGGTTTGACAGGGTTGCATGAAAAACTGTTTTTT. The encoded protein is CASSSGLTGLHEKLFF.

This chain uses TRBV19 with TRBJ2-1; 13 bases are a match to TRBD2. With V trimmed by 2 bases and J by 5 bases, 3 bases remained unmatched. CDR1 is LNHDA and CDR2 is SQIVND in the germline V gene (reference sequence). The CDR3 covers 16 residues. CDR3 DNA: TGTGCCAGTAGTATAACTAGCGGGGGGGCAAACAATGAGCAGTTCTTC. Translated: CASSITSGGANNEQFF. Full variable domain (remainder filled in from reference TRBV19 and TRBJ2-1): DGGITQSPKYLFRKEGQNVTLSCEQNLNHDAMYWYRQDPGQGLRLIYYSQIVNDFQKGDIAEGYSVSREKKESFPLTVTSAQKNPTAFYLCASSITSGGANNEQFFGPGTRLTVL.

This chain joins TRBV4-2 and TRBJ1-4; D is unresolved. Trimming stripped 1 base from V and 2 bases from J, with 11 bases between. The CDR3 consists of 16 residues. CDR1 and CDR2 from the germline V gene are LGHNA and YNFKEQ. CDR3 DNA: TGTGCCAGCAGCCAAGTGCAGGCGTACACTAATGAAAAACTGTTTTTT. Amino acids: CASSQVQAYTNEKLFF.

The CDR3 DNA sequence: TGTGCCAGCAGCTTAGGGAGGACTAGCGGGATAGGGTACATTCAGTACTTC. Its translation is CASSLGRTSGIGYIQYF. The chain combines TRBV7-9 with TRBJ2-4; 12 bases are shared with TRBD2. Looked up from germline, CDR1 is SEHNR and CDR2 is FQNEAQ (reference sequence). Germline trimming cut 1 base from V and 8 bases from J; bases unmatched to any gene: 9. CDR3 length: 17 residues.

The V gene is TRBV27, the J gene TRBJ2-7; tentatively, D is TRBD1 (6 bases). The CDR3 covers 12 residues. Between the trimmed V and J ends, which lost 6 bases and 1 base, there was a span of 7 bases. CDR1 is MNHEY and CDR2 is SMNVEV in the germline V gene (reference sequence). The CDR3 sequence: CASRGGSYEQYF. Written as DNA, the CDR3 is TGTGCCAGCAGAGGGGGTTCCTACGAGCAGTACTTC.

For the CDR3, the DNA is TGTGCCAGCAGCTTAGCGGGACTAGCGGGAGGAAATGAGCAGTTCTTC. It yields the protein CASSLAGLAGGNEQFF. This chain connects TRBV7-2 to TRBJ2-1; TRBD2 matches at 15 bases. V lost 0 bases and J lost 7; bases outside the gene matches: 1. The V gene's germline CDR1 is SGHTA and CDR2 FQGNSA. The CDR3 totals 16 residues.

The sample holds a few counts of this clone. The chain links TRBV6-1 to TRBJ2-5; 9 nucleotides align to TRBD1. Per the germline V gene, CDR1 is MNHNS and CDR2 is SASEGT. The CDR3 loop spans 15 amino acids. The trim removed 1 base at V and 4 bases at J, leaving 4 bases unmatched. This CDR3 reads CASSEEQGAGETQYF. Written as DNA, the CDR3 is TGTGCCAGCAGTGAAGAACAGGGGGCCGGAGAGACCCAGTACTTC.

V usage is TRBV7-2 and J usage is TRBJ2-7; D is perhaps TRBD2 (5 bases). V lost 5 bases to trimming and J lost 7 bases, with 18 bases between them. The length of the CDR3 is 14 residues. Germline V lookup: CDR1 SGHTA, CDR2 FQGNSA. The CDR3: CASSPGLSQWEQYF. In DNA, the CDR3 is TGTGCCAGCAGCCCTGGACTCTCCCAGTGGGAGCAGTACTTC.

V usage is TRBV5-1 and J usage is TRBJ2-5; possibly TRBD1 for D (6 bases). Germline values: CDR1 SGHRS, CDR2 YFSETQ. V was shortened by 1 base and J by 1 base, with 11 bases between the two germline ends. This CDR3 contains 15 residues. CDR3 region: CASSLTGLSQETQYF. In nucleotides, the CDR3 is TGCGCCAGCAGCTTGACAGGGCTATCCCAAGAGACCCAGTACTTC.

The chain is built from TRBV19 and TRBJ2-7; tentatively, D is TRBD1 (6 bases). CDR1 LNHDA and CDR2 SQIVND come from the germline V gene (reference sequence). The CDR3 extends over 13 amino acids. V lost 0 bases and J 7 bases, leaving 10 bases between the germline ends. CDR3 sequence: CASSIDARGEQYF. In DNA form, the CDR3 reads TGTGCCAGTAGTATAGATGCAAGGGGGGAGCAGTACTTC.

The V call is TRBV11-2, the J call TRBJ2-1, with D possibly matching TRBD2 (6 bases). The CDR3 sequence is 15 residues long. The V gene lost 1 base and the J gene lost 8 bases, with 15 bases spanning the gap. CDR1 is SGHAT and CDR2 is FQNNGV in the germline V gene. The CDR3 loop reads CASSLGTASAYEQFF. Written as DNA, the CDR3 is TGTGCCAGCAGCTTAGGAACAGCTAGCGCGTATGAGCAGTTCTTC.

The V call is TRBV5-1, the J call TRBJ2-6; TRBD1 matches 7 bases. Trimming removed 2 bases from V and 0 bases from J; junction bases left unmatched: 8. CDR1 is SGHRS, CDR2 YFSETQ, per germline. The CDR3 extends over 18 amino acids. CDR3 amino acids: CASSFAQGSGSGANVLTF. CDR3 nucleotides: TGCGCCAGCAGCTTCGCACAGGGGTCTGGCTCTGGGGCCAACGTCCTGACTTTC. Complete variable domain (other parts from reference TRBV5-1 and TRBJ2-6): KAGVTQTPRYLIKTRGQQVTLSCSPISGHRSVSWYQQTPGQGLQFLFEYFSETQRNKGNFPGRFSGRQFSNSRSEMNVSTLELGDSALYLCASSFAQGSGSGANVLTFGAGSRLTVL.